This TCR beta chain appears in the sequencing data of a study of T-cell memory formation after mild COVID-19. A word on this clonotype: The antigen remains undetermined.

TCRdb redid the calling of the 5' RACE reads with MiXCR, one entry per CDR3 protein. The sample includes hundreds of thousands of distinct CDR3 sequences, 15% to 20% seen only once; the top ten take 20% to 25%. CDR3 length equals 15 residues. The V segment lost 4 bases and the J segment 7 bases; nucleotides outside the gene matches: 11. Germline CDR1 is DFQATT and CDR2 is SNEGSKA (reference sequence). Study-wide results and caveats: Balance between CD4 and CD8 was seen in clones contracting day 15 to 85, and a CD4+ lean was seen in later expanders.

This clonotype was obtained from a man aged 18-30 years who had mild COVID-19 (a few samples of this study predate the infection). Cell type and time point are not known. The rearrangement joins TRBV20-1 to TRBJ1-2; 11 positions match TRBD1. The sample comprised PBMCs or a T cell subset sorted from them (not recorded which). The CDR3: CSAKLPGQGVSGYTF. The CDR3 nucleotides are TGCAGTGCTAAACTACCGGGACAGGGGGTCTCTGGCTACACCTTC.